The clone carrying this T cell receptor beta chain occurred many times. These data belong to a study of T-cell reconstitution after alpha-beta-depleted transplantation in children. V shed 1 base and J 3 bases; nucleotides not matched to a gene: 4. Germline CDR1 is SEHNR and CDR2 is FQNEAQ (reference sequence). The CDR3 covers 15 residues. For TCRbeta, the library was prepared with unique molecular identifiers. TCRdb recomputed calls from the PCR reads with MiXCR, one row per CDR3 protein. This sample has 200,000 to 250,000 distinct CDR3 sequences, with more than 7.5% found just once. The source of this sequence is a human donor who donated a stem cell graft to a child with SCID. The rearrangement uses TRBV7-9 and TRBJ1-1; 8 nucleotides line up with TRBD1. The sample consisted of PBMCs from the stem cell graft donor, taken from the stem cell graft. CDR3 sequence (DNA): TGTGCCAGCAGCTTAGGACAGGGGACGGACACTGAAGCTTTCTTT. This sequence encodes CASSLGQGTDTEAFF.